These 18 T cell receptor beta chains were all obtained from the same sample, sequenced in a study of T cell responses to AZD1222 COVID-19 vaccine. Here immunoSEQ multiplex PCR was the method, and the copy in TCRdb shows in-frame clones only, minus some. The repertoire holds over 100,000 clones, around 90% seen once, with 10% to 15% in the top ten. Source: peripheral blood, taken on day 0 of MenACWY control vaccination. The origin of the receptors is an adult in good health.

This sequence joins TRBV12-3 or TRBV12-4 and TRBJ1-2; D remains ambiguous. This CDR3 is built from 13 residues. V was clipped by 3 bases and J by 4 bases, with 9 bases between them. The CDR3 DNA reads TGTGCCAGCAGTTTCGGCCGGGGCTATGGCTACACCTTC. Translated, it gives CASSFGRGYGYTF.

Worth noting for this clone: Distinct nucleotide sequences in the sample also encode this CDR3. This chain connects TRBV11-3 to TRBJ2-1; 8 positions match TRBD1. Germline lookup yields CDR1 SGHNT and CDR2 YENEEA. This CDR3 spans 15 amino acids. V lost 2 bases and J lost 1; bases outside the gene matches: 1. Written as DNA, the CDR3 is TGTGCCAGCAGCTTAAGACAGGGGTCCTACAATGAGCAGTTCTTC. Amino acid sequence: CASSLRQGSYNEQFF.

CDR3 residues: CASSLTPATEAFF. CDR3 nucleotide sequence: TGTGCCAGCAGCCTGACACCTGCCACTGAAGCTTTCTTT. The chain employs TRBV11-3 and TRBJ1-1; D unclear. Germline V gene data show CDR1 as SGHNT and CDR2 as YENEEA. The CDR3 is 13 amino acids. V lost 5 bases and J lost 4, with 11 bases in between. The variable domain in full, with the rest retrieved from reference TRBV11-3 and TRBJ1-1, is EAGVVQSPRYKIIEKKQPVAFWCNPISGHNTLYWYLQNLGQGPELLIRYENEEAVDDSQLPKDRFSAERLKGVDSTLKIQPAELGDSAVYLCASSLTPATEAFFGQGTRLTVV.

The rearrangement joins TRBV14 to TRBJ2-1, with unresolved D. This CDR3 has 14 amino acids. V lost 1 base, J lost 6 bases, and 10 bases lay in between. Germline assignment: CDR1 SGHDN and CDR2 FVKESK. As DNA, the CDR3 is TGTGCCAGCAGCCAAGTCTCCATACTCAATGAGCAGTTCTTC. It encodes CASSQVSILNEQFF.

The chain is built from TRBV10-3 and TRBJ1-1; D perhaps matches TRBD1 (5 bases). V lost 7 bases and J lost 4, with 7 bases in between. The germline V gene has CDR1 ENHRY and CDR2 SYGVKD. The CDR3 sequence is 11 residues long. The CDR3 bases are TGTGCCATCAACGGGGGCACTGAAGCTTTCTTT. The encoded protein is CAINGGTEAFF.

The CDR3, as DNA: TGTGCCTGGAGTGGGGGTTTCCTATACGAGCAGTACTTC. Protein: CAWSGGFLYEQYF. The gene calls are TRBV30 and TRBJ2-7; no firm D call. Germline CDR1 reads GTSNPN; CDR2 reads SVGIG (reference sequence). Trimming shortened V by 1 base and J by 4 bases, and 11 bases separated the two germline ends. This CDR3 spans 13 amino acids.

V gene TRBV4-2 combines with J gene TRBJ1-4; D ambiguous. Trimming removed 0 bases at V and 2 bases at J, with 10 bases between. The CDR3 spans 16 residues. Germline V CDR1 and CDR2: LGHNA, YNFKEQ. CDR3 region: CASSQDRSSTNEKLFF. CDR3 DNA: TGTGCCAGCAGCCAAGACAGATCAAGCACTAATGAAAAACTGTTTTTT.

The V call is TRBV29-1, the J call TRBJ2-3, with D uncertain. V lost 4 bases and J 3 bases, leaving 5 bases between the germline ends. Germline CDR1 and CDR2: SQVTM and ANQGSEA. This CDR3 is built from 11 residues. This CDR3 reads CSVVPTDTQYF. CDR3 sequence (DNA): TGCAGCGTTGTCCCAACAGATACGCAGTATTTT.

The V call is TRBV4-2, the J call TRBJ2-5; D uncertain. The CDR3 totals 10 residues. Germline V CDR1 and CDR2: LGHNA, YNFKEQ. V gave up 0 bases and J gave up 7 bases, with 0 bases separating them. Here the CDR3 reads CASSQETQYF. The CDR3 region has the DNA TGTGCCAGCAGCCAAGAGACCCAGTACTTC.

There are a few counts of this clone. The genes are TRBV5-1 and TRBJ1-4; 7 bases fit TRBD1. CDR3 size: 15 residues. CDR1 is SGHRS and CDR2 is YFSETQ in the germline V gene. V lost 0 bases and J lost 6; bases outside the gene matches: 5. The CDR3 protein is CASSLVPGGDEKLFF. The CDR3 region has the DNA TGCGCCAGCAGCTTGGTTCCAGGGGGGGATGAAAAACTGTTTTTT.

The chain couples TRBV4-3 to TRBJ2-6, with 10 bases that match TRBD1. This CDR3 spans 20 amino acids. The germline CDR1 and CDR2 sequences are LGHNA and YSLEER. The junction had 13 bases not matched to a gene; V was cut back by 0 bases and J by 5 bases. This CDR3 is CASSQDLLRQGAARANVLTF. The CDR3 DNA is TGCGCCAGCAGCCAAGATCTTCTGAGACAGGGGGCTGCCCGGGCCAACGTCCTGACTTTC.

This sequence joins TRBV11-2 and TRBJ1-6; TRBD1 agrees at 7 bases. Germline CDR1 and CDR2: SGHAT and FQNNGV. There are 14 residues in the CDR3. J was trimmed by 8 bases and V by 6 bases; bases with no gene match: 7. CDR3 DNA sequence: TGTGCCAGCAGTCCCGGGACAGCCGATTCACCCCTCCACTTT. Translating it yields CASSPGTADSPLHF.

The chain has TRBV10-3 and TRBJ2-7, with 7 bases matching TRBD2. Losses at the gene ends were 6 bases for V and 4 bases for J; bases not matched to a gene: 9. CDR3 length equals 14 residues. The V gene's germline CDR1 is ENHRY and CDR2 SYGVKD. This CDR3 is CAIRPAGDSYEQYF. The CDR3 DNA reads TGTGCCATCAGACCCGCGGGGGATTCTTACGAGCAGTACTTC.

This sequence joins TRBV11-3 and TRBJ2-7, with 12 bases that match TRBD1. Germline CDR1 and CDR2: SGHNT and YENEEA. The junction had 5 bases not matched to a gene; V was cut back by 2 bases and J by 6 bases. The CDR3 runs to 15 residues. DNA for the CDR3: TGTGCCAGCAGCTTATCCGGGACAGGGGGCGGCGAGCAGTACTTC. It specifies CASSLSGTGGGEQYF. The variable domain in full, completed from reference TRBV11-3 and TRBJ2-7, reads EAGVVQSPRYKIIEKKQPVAFWCNPISGHNTLYWYLQNLGQGPELLIRYENEEAVDDSQLPKDRFSAERLKGVDSTLKIQPAELGDSAVYLCASSLSGTGGGEQYFGPGTRLTVT.

The chain combines TRBV28 with TRBJ2-3; 12 bases are a match to TRBD2. This CDR3 comprises 16 residues. V lost 1 base and J lost 3; bases outside the gene matches: 2. CDR1 is MDHEN and CDR2 is SYDVKM in the germline V gene. The CDR3 nucleotides read TGTGCCAGCAGTTTATTGACTAGCGGGAGAACAGATACGCAGTATTTT. Its translation is CASSLLTSGRTDTQYF.

The chain couples TRBV30 to TRBJ1-6; no firm D call. Trimming took 0 bases from V and 6 from J, leaving 6 bases between them. The CDR3 sequence is 13 residues long. CDR1 is GTSNPN and CDR2 is SVGIG in the germline V gene (reference sequence). The CDR3 nucleotides read TGTGCCTGGAGTGTAAGCGGTAATTCACCCCTCCACTTT. Its protein is CAWSVSGNSPLHF.

The rearrangement joins TRBV5-6 to TRBJ1-2; a possible D gene is TRBD1 (5 bases). CDR3 length: 14 amino acids. V was shortened by 5 bases and J by 8 bases, with 19 bases between the two germline ends. The germline CDR1 and CDR2 sequences are SGHDT and YYEEEE. Here the CDR3 reads CASSYPTDSQGYTF. The CDR3, as DNA: TGTGCCAGCAGTTATCCGACAGACTCCCAAGGCTACACCTTC.

V gene TRBV5-1 combines with J gene TRBJ2-7; TRBD2 might be the D (6 bases). This CDR3 contains 14 residues. With 4 bases removed from V and 2 bases from J, the gap between germline ends came to 13 bases. CDR1 and CDR2 (germline): SGHRS, YFSETQ. The CDR3 loop is CASSALTSAYEQYF. The CDR3 DNA is TGCGCCAGCAGCGCGTTGACTAGTGCCTACGAGCAGTACTTC.